A single TCR beta chain is shown here with its context. Its specificity is not known. According to the study, TCR beta libraries were built with iRepertoire HTBI primers and CDR3-region Arm-PCR. From the multiplex PCR reads, TCRdb called clonotypes with MiXCR, one entry per CDR3 protein. The profile shows 700,000 or so distinct CDR3 sequences, around 30% of them singletons. The data derive from a study of regulatory T cells in long-lasting Graves disease. This sample's time point: persistent/refractory GD, antithyroid drugs over 5 years with positive TRAb. RNA extracted from PBMCs served as the sequencing template. Roughly 8.2-milliliter peripheral blood samples went into EDTA tubes. V was clipped by 2 bases and J by 3 bases, with 23 bases between them. This CDR3 spans 18 amino acids. Per germline, CDR1 SGHTA and CDR2 FQGNSA. The study, taken as a whole, reports: There were preferences for TRBV28, TRBJ1-2 and TRBJ2-5 in persistent disease. It was possible that the small sample size reduced accuracy.

This receptor was obtained from a female donor with Graves disease. Source: peripheral blood mononuclear cells (PBMCs), taken when the disease was refractory, from a patient treated with antithyroid drugs. This chain links TRBV7-2 with TRBJ2-7, with D perhaps TRBD1 (5 bases). The CDR3 DNA follows: TGTGCCAGCAGCTTATTTGTCTCTCGGCGCAGGGATTACTACGAGCAGTACTTC. It codes for CASSLFVSRRRDYYEQYF.